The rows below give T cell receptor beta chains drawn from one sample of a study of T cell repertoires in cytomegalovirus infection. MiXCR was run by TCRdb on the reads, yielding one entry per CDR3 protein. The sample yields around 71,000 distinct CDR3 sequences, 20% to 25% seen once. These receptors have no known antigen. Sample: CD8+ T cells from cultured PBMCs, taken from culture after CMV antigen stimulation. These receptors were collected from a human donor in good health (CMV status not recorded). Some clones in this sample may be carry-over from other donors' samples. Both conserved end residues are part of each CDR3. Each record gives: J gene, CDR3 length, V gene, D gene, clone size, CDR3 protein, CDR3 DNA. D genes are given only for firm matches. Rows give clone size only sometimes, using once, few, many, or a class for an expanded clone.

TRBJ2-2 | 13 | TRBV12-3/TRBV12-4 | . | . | CASSSANTGELFF | TGTGCCAGCAGCTCTGCGAACACCGGGGAGCTGTTTTTT
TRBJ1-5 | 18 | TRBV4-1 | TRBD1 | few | CASSQDVYWDRANQPQHF | TGCGCCAGCAGCCAAGACGTGTACTGGGACAGGGCCAATCAGCCCCAGCATTTT
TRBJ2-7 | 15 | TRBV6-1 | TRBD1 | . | CASSDEGTGSYEQYF | TGTGCCAGCAGTGATGAGGGGACAGGTTCCTACGAGCAGTACTTC
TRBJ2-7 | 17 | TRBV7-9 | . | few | CASSLGASPRSLYEQYF | TGTGCCAGCAGCTTAGGGGCTAGCCCCCGCAGCCTCTACGAGCAGTACTTC
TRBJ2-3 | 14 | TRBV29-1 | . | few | CSVRAGRYTDTQYF | TGCAGCGTTCGGGCGGGGAGGTACACAGATACGCAGTATTTT
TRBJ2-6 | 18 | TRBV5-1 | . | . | CASSLSDFRTSGANVLTF | TGCGCCAGCAGCTTGTCGGACTTTCGAACCTCTGGGGCCAACGTCCTGACTTTC
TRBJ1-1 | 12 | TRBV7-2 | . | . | CASSLWVTEAFF | TGTGCCAGCAGCTTATGGGTAACTGAAGCTTTCTTT
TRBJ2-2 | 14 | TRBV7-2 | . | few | CASSFRPVTGELFF | TGTGCCAGCAGCTTCAGGCCGGTCACCGGGGAGCTGTTTTTT
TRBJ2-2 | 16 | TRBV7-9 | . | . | CASSQGMEWDTGELFF | TGTGCCAGCAGCCAAGGGATGGAGTGGGACACCGGGGAGCTGTTTTTT
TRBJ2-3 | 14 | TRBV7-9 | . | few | CATPRGGRPDTQYF | TGTGCCACTCCCCGTGGAGGGAGGCCAGATACGCAGTATTTT
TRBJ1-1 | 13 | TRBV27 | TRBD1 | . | CAAVGTDSTEAFF | TGTGCAGCAGTCGGGACAGATAGCACTGAAGCTTTCTTT
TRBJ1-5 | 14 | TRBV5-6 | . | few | CASSFLSSNQPQHF | TGTGCCAGCAGCTTCCTCAGTAGCAATCAGCCCCAGCATTTT
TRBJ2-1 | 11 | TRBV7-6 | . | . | CASSRGYEQFF | TGTGCCAGCAGCAGGGGATATGAGCAGTTCTTC
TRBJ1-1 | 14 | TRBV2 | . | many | CASSEPKMNTEAFF | TGTGCCAGCAGTGAACCTAAAATGAACACTGAAGCTTTCTTT
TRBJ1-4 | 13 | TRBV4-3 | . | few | CASSLTTNEKLFF | TGCGCCAGCAGCCTGACAACTAATGAAAAACTGTTTTTT
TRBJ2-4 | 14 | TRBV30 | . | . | CAWSVGPGDYIQYF | TGTGCCTGGAGTGTAGGGCCAGGGGATTACATTCAGTACTTC
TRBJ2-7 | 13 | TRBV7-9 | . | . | CASSSIGGYEQYF | TGTGCCAGCAGCTCGATAGGCGGCTACGAGCAGTACTTC
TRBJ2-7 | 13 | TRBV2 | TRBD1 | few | CASGGTGVKEQYF | TGTGCCAGCGGGGGGACAGGGGTTAAAGAGCAGTACTTC
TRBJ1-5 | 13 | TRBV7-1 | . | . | CATQGASNQPQHF | TGTGCCACCCAAGGGGCCAGCAATCAGCCCCAGCATTTT
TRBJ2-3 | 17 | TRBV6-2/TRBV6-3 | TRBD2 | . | CASSHQRGGPGTDTQYF | TGTGCCAGCAGCCATCAGCGGGGGGGCCCGGGCACAGATACGCAGTATTTT
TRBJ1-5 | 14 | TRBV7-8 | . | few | CASSPGFSNQPQHF | TGTGCCAGCAGCCCAGGGTTTAGCAATCAGCCCCAGCATTTT
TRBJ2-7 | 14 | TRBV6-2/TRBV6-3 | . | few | CASSVGGGEYEQYF | TGTGCCAGCAGCGTCGGCGGAGGGGAGTACGAGCAGTACTTC
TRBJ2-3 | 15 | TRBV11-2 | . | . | CASSLGWTSPDTQYF | TGTGCCAGCAGCTTAGGATGGACCTCGCCAGATACGCAGTATTTT
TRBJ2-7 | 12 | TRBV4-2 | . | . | CASSEGPYEQYF | TGTGCCAGCAGCGAAGGACCATACGAGCAGTACTTC
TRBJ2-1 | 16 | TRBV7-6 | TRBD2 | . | CASQKSGGDPYNEQFF | TGTGCCAGCCAGAAGAGCGGGGGGGATCCCTACAATGAGCAGTTCTTC
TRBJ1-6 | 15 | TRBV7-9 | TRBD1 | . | CASSPRTGYNSPLHF | TGTGCCAGCAGCCCCCGGACAGGGTATAATTCACCCCTCCACTTT
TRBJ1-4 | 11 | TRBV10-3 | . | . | CAIGGGEKLFF | TGTGCCATAGGAGGTGGCGAAAAACTGTTTTTT
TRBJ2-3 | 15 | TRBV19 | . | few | CASSIISGFTDTQYF | TGTGCCAGTAGTATAATTAGCGGATTCACAGATACGCAGTATTTT
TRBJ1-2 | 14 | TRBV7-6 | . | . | CASSLGSGDYGYTF | TGTGCCAGCAGCTTAGGGTCCGGGGACTATGGCTACACCTTC
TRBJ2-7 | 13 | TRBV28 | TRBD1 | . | CASGGQGIYEQYF | TGTGCCAGCGGCGGACAGGGGATCTACGAGCAGTACTTC
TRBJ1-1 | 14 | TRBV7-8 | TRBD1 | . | CASSLTGTADEAFF | TGTGCCAGCAGCTTAACGGGGACAGCCGATGAAGCTTTCTTT
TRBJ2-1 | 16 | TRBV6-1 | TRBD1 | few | CASSEDVGQGNNEQFF | TGTGCCAGCAGTGAAGATGTGGGACAGGGTAACAATGAGCAGTTCTTC
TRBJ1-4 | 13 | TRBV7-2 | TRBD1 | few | CASSPGQNEKLFF | TGTGCCAGCAGCCCGGGACAGAATGAAAAACTGTTTTTT
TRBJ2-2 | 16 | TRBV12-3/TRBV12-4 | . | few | CASSPSWMDNTGELFF | TGTGCCAGCAGTCCGTCCTGGATGGACAACACCGGGGAGCTGTTTTTT
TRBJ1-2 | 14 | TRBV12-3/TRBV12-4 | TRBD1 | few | CASSRGTGYYGYTF | TGTGCCAGCAGCCGAGGGACAGGGTATTATGGCTACACCTTC
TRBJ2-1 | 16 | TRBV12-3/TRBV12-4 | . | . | CASRKNYGPDRNEQFF | TGTGCCAGCAGAAAAAACTACGGACCTGATCGCAATGAGCAGTTCTTC
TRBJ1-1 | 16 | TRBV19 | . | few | CASSSVRQTLNTEAFF | TGTGCCAGTAGTTCCGTGCGACAGACCCTGAACACTGAAGCTTTCTTT
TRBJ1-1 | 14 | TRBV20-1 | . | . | CSARVPRANTEAFF | TGCAGTGCTAGAGTTCCCAGGGCGAACACTGAAGCTTTCTTT
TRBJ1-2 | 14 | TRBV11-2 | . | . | CASSLGGTLYGYTF | TGTGCCAGCAGCTTAGGCGGGACCCTCTATGGCTACACCTTC
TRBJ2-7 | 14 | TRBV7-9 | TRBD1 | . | CATVGQGAINEQYF | TGTGCCACCGTGGGACAGGGGGCGATCAACGAGCAGTACTTC
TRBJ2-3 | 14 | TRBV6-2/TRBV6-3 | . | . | CASSYSTGSDTQYF | TGTGCCAGCAGTTACTCAACAGGGAGCGATACGCAGTATTTT
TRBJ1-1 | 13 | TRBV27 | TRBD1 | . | CASMGTANTEAFF | TGTGCCAGCATGGGGACAGCCAACACTGAAGCTTTCTTT
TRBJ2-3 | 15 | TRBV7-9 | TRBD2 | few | CAGRGLAGGGDTQYF | TGTGCCGGGCGGGGACTAGCGGGCGGTGGAGATACGCAGTATTTT
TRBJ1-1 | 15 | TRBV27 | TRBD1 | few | CASSPRQGLNTEAFF | TGTGCCAGCAGTCCCAGACAGGGCCTGAACACTGAAGCTTTCTTT
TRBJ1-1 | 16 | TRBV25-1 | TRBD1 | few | CASSDPPTGGNTEAFF | TGTGCCAGCAGTGACCCCCCGACAGGGGGAAACACTGAAGCTTTCTTT